This T cell receptor (beta chain) was observed in a study of human T cells and chemical hapten exposure. Study-level background: The study traced per-sample TCR yield variation mainly to small differences in pooled library volumes.

Unique molecular identifiers were affixed to discrete cDNA molecules within the library. Original methodology: Sample TCR counts, which ranged from roughly 20,000 to 750,000, had a median of roughly 96,000. TCRdb ran MiXCR on the 5' RACE reads and lists one entry per CDR3 protein. The V and J calls follow TCRdb's processing rather than the paper's. The sample holds tens of thousands of distinct CDR3 sequences, 6% to 8.5% seen once. Extraction of total RNA was performed on unfractionated whole blood. CDR3 size: 16 residues. With V trimmed by 4 bases and J by 5 bases, 16 bases remained unmatched. Germline V lookup: CDR1 SQVTM, CDR2 ANQGSEA. This clonotype was seen many times.

This TCR was sampled from a male donor in good health. The chain uses TRBV29-1 and TRBJ2-7; 8 bases are shared with TRBD1. CDR3 loop: CSVVGAGYRGFDEQYF. The CDR3 DNA reads TGCAGCGTTGTGGGGGCGGGATACAGGGGGTTCGACGAGCAGTACTTC.